The 9 T cell receptor beta chains below were found in one sample sequenced in a study of cytomegalovirus exposure and HLA in healthy donors. The table came from immunoSEQ multiplex PCR; TCRdb's copy has only in-frame clones and leaves some out. Of about 220,000 clones listed, 90% to 95% are singletons. Sequences were obtained from PBMCs. These receptors were collected from a woman between 18 and 29 years old in good health and CMV-seronegative.

This sequence joins TRBV28 and TRBJ1-1; D is unclear. The CDR3 spans 13 residues. Germline-derived CDR1 and CDR2 are MDHEN and SYDVKM. The V end was cut by 6 bases, the J end by 1 base, with 9 bases between. The CDR3 DNA is TGTGCCAGCAGACTCCTTCCGAACACTGAAGCTTTCTTT. Protein: CASRLLPNTEAFF.

The rearrangement links TRBV2 to TRBJ1-5; maybe TRBD1 (5 bases). The CDR3 runs to 14 residues. Germline V gene lookup returns CDR1 SNHLY and CDR2 FYNNEI. V lost 6 bases and J lost 4, with 13 bases in between. CDR3 loop: CASSPGVGNQPQHF. In DNA form, the CDR3 reads TGTGCCAGCAGCCCGGGGGTGGGTAATCAGCCCCAGCATTTT. Looking up the rest from reference TRBV2 and TRBJ1-5 gives the full variable domain: EPEVTQTPSHQVTQMGQEVILRCVPISNHLYFYWYRQILGQKVEFLVSFYNNEISEKSEIFDDQFSVERPDGSNFTLKIRSTKLEDSAMYFCASSPGVGNQPQHFGDGTRLSIL.

The chain has TRBV30 and TRBJ2-5, with 7 bases identical to TRBD1. The CDR3 covers 13 residues. Trimming cost V 1 base and J 3 bases; bases outside gene matches: 2. Germline V gives CDR1 GTSNPN, CDR2 SVGIG (reference sequence). The CDR3 DNA follows: TGTGCCTGGAGTGCCGGGACAGAAGAGACCCAGTACTTC. It translates to CAWSAGTEETQYF.

The V and J genes are TRBV5-6 and TRBJ1-2; 7 bases fit TRBD1. In germline, CDR1 is SGHDT, CDR2 YYEEEE. CDR3 length: 12 residues. V gave up 4 bases and J gave up 6 bases; unmatched junction bases: 3. CDR3 bases: TGTGCCAGCAGCCAAGGGACAGATGGCTACACCTTC. It yields the protein CASSQGTDGYTF.

This chain links TRBV6-4 with TRBJ2-7; a possible D gene is TRBD1 (6 bases). The V end was cut by 9 bases, the J end by 3 bases, with 15 bases between. Germline-derived CDR1 and CDR2 are MRHNA and SNTAGT. The CDR3 length is 13 residues. The CDR3 nucleotides read TGTGCCAGTCCGGGACGGACAGTCTACGAGCAGTACTTC. As protein: CASPGRTVYEQYF.

This chain uses TRBV27 with TRBJ2-7; maybe TRBD2 (5 bases). CDR3 length: 16 amino acids. V was shortened by 5 bases and J by 3 bases, with 20 bases between the two germline ends. Germline V gene sequence: CDR1 MNHEY, CDR2 SMNVEV (reference sequence). CDR3 amino acids: CASSPKTAGRDYEQYF. The DNA for the CDR3 is TGTGCCAGCAGTCCCAAAACGGCCGGACGGGACTACGAGCAGTACTTC.

This chain links TRBV5-4 with TRBJ2-7; possibly TRBD2 for D (6 bases). Germline V gives CDR1 SGHNT, CDR2 YYREEE (reference sequence). V shed 2 bases and J shed 1 base, with 10 bases lying between them. The CDR3 is 14 residues long. The CDR3 bases are TGTGCCAGCAGCTTAGGCGGGGCTTCCTACGAGCAGTACTTC. Residues: CASSLGGASYEQYF.

The V call is TRBV4-2, the J call TRBJ2-7, with a possible D match to TRBD2 (5 bases). V lost 1 base, J lost 0 bases, and 13 bases lay in between. The CDR3 loop spans 16 amino acids. The germline V gene has CDR1 LGHNA and CDR2 YNFKEQ. The CDR3 DNA reads as TGTGCCAGCAGCCAAGGGGCTAGCCTCAGCTCCTACGAGCAGTACTTC. It translates to CASSQGASLSSYEQYF.

The rearrangement joins TRBV5-6 to TRBJ2-7, with a weak D call TRBD2 (5 bases). The V gene lost 5 bases and the J gene lost 4 bases, with 13 bases spanning the gap. The CDR3 covers 13 residues. Germline V CDR1 and CDR2: SGHDT, YYEEEE. DNA for the CDR3: TGTGCCAGCAGTGTGACTACCAGATACGAGCAGTACTTC. Translation gives CASSVTTRYEQYF.